This entry lists 26 T cell receptor beta chains sequenced from one sample in a study of control samples from healthy donors and cancer patients. Produced via immunoSEQ multiplex PCR; TCRdb's table is partial and in-frame only. The sample shows about 26,000 clones, 82% of them seen only once. Material: PBMCs. Receptor source: a man aged 55 to 69 with colorectal cancer.

The rearrangement links TRBV4-2 to TRBJ2-3; 8 bases align to TRBD1. The junction had 11 bases not matched to a gene; V was cut back by 2 bases and J by 1 base. CDR3 length: 18 residues. CDR1 is LGHNA, CDR2 YNFKEQ, per germline. This CDR3 reads CASSQHPSGTGRTDTQYF. The DNA for the CDR3 is TGTGCCAGCAGCCAACATCCGTCCGGGACAGGACGCACAGATACGCAGTATTTT.

The chain employs TRBV20-1 and TRBJ1-2, with a tentative D call TRBD1 (6 bases). V gave up 3 bases and J gave up 10 bases, with 12 bases separating them. Germline V lookup: CDR1 DFQATT, CDR2 SNEGSKA (reference sequence). The CDR3 loop spans 11 amino acids. The CDR3 protein is CSARGAGLYTF. Here the CDR3 DNA reads TGCAGTGCTAGGGGGGCGGGCCTCTACACCTTC.

V is TRBV18 and J is TRBJ1-3; possibly TRBD1 for D (5 bases). Trimming cost V 0 bases and J 2 bases, with 11 bases left between them. The CDR3 spans 16 residues. The germline V gene has CDR1 KGHSH and CDR2 LQKENI. CDR3 amino acids: CASSPPRGSPGNTIYF. CDR3 coding DNA: TGTGCCAGCTCACCACCTAGGGGATCTCCTGGAAACACCATATATTTT.

The chain carries TRBV3-1 (or the pseudogene TRBV3-2) and TRBJ1-2, with TRBD1 matching over 7 bases. Germline loops: CDR1 LGHDT, CDR2 YNNKEL (reference sequence). This CDR3 contains 15 residues. The J segment lost 6 bases and the V segment lost 4 bases, leaving 11 bases of the junction unmatched. The CDR3 region is CASSRKATGSHGYTF. The CDR3 DNA sequence: TGTGCCAGCAGCCGAAAAGCGACAGGGAGTCATGGCTACACCTTC.

The genes are TRBV25-1 and TRBJ2-1, with D tentatively TRBD1 (5 bases). The CDR3 length is 17 residues. The V end lost 3 bases, the J end lost 8 bases, and 23 bases lay between the germline ends. CDR1 and CDR2 from the germline V gene are MGHDK and SYGVNS. The CDR3 protein is CASSEFTGRTFNDEQFF. CDR3 DNA sequence: TGTGCCAGCAGTGAGTTTACAGGTCGTACCTTCAACGATGAGCAGTTCTTC.

The rearrangement links TRBV25-1 to TRBJ2-5; the D call may be TRBD1 or TRBD2 (5 bases each). Trimming took 8 bases from V and 1 from J, leaving 17 bases between them. This CDR3 has 15 amino acids. From germline, CDR1 is MGHDK and CDR2 SYGVNS. The CDR3 DNA sequence: TGTGCCAGCGCAATCAGCAGGGACCCCCAAGAGACCCAGTACTTC. It yields the protein CASAISRDPQETQYF. Full variable domain (remainder filled in from reference TRBV25-1 and TRBJ2-5): EADIYQTPRYLVIGTGKKITLECSQTMGHDKMYWYQQDPGMELHLIHYSYGVNSTEKGDLSSESTVSRIRTEHFPLTLESARPSHTSQYLCASAISRDPQETQYFGPGTRLLVL.

This chain joins TRBV23-1 and TRBJ2-7; the match to TRBD1 covers 9 bases. TRBV23-1 counts as an open reading frame of uncertain function. The CDR3 sequence is 14 residues long. Germline trimming cut 3 bases from V and 1 base from J; bases unmatched to any gene: 1. CDR3 sequence (DNA): TGCGCCAGCAGTCAGACAGGGGGGTCCTACGAGCAGTACGTC. It translates to CASSQTGGSYEQYV.

This chain uses TRBV9 with TRBJ1-1; D ambiguous. The CDR3 runs to 17 residues. Germline CDR1 is SGDLS and CDR2 is YYNGEE. Trimming shortened V by 0 bases and J by 0 bases, and 15 bases separated the two germline ends. In DNA form, the CDR3 reads TGTGCCAGCAGCGTAGCAATTTCAGAGGGAGTGAACACTGAAGCTTTCTTT. This gives the protein CASSVAISEGVNTEAFF.

The J gene is TRBJ2-7, the V gene TRBV5-8; D is uncertain. CDR1 SGHTS and CDR2 YDEGEE come from the germline V gene. V gave up 2 bases and J gave up 0 bases, with 18 bases separating them. The CDR3 extends over 17 amino acids. The CDR3 DNA follows: TGTGCCAGCAGCTTTAATCTAGGCTTTAGGAGCTCCTACGAGCAGTACGTC. Protein: CASSFNLGFRSSYEQYV.

This clone has more than one count but fewer than ten. The rearrangement uses TRBV6-2 or TRBV6-3 and TRBJ1-1; unclear D gene. The V and J ends lost 2 bases and 2 bases respectively, with 18 bases between them. The germline V gene encodes CDR1 MNHEY and CDR2 SVGEGT. The CDR3 runs 17 residues. The CDR3 is CASSYPTGREFNTEAFF. As DNA, the CDR3 is TGTGCCAGCAGTTACCCCACCGGGAGGGAATTCAACACTGAAGCTTTCTTT.

V is TRBV30 and J is TRBJ2-7; D is possibly TRBD1 or TRBD2 (5 bases each). V lost 0 bases, J lost 5 bases, and 11 bases lay in between. This CDR3 has 13 amino acids. Germline values: CDR1 GTSNPN, CDR2 SVGIG (reference sequence). The CDR3 DNA sequence: TGTGCCTGGAGTGTACGGGGCAGCCACGAGCAGTACTTC. Encoded protein: CAWSVRGSHEQYF.

The V call is TRBV6-2 or TRBV6-3, the J call TRBJ1-2; D not resolved. The CDR3 sequence is 12 residues long. The ends were cut back, 2 bases at V and 4 bases at J, with 5 bases in the middle. CDR1 is MNHEY, CDR2 SVGEGT, per germline. CDR3 nucleotides: TGTGCCAGCAGTTACACCACCTATGGCTACACCTTC. Amino acids: CASSYTTYGYTF.

This clone occurred once. The chain recombines TRBV2 with TRBJ2-1; a weak D match, TRBD1 (5 bases). Trimming shortened V by 7 bases and J by 0 bases, and 13 bases separated the two germline ends. In germline, CDR1 is SNHLY, CDR2 FYNNEI. The CDR3 runs 15 residues. The CDR3 sequence: CASITGPSSYNEQFF. As DNA, the CDR3 is TGTGCCAGCATCACAGGACCCAGCTCCTACAATGAGCAGTTCTTC.

This chain uses TRBV5-4 with TRBJ1-6, with a tentative D call TRBD1 (6 bases). Germline lookup yields CDR1 SGHNT and CDR2 YYREEE (reference sequence). The length of the CDR3 is 13 residues. Trimming shortened V by 5 bases and J by 7 bases, and 10 bases separated the two germline ends. The CDR3 DNA is TGTGCCAGCAGACAGGGAACGAATTCACCCCTCCACTTT. Translated: CASRQGTNSPLHF.

The gene calls are TRBV5-1 and TRBJ1-2; possibly TRBD1 for D (5 bases). CDR3 length: 13 residues. V lost 4 bases to trimming and J lost 5 bases, with 12 bases between them. Germline V lookup: CDR1 SGHRS, CDR2 YFSETQ. In DNA form, the CDR3 reads TGCGCCAGCAGCCAAGGGACCTTGTATGGCTACACCTTC. Its protein is CASSQGTLYGYTF.

This clone appeared a few times. This sequence joins TRBV11-3 and TRBJ2-1, with D perhaps TRBD2 (5 bases). The germline V gene has CDR1 SGHNT and CDR2 YENEEA. This CDR3 has 18 residues. The V end was cut by 1 base, the J end by 6 bases, with 22 bases between. The CDR3 is CASSLASPDGLGSNEQFF. The CDR3 nucleotides read TGTGCCAGCAGCTTAGCCTCCCCTGATGGGTTGGGGAGCAATGAGCAGTTCTTC. The full variable domain, its missing parts supplied by reference TRBV11-3 and TRBJ2-1, is EAGVVQSPRYKIIEKKQPVAFWCNPISGHNTLYWYLQNLGQGPELLIRYENEEAVDDSQLPKDRFSAERLKGVDSTLKIQPAELGDSAVYLCASSLASPDGLGSNEQFFGPGTRLTVL.

CDR3 region: CASSRGAGTYGYTF. The CDR3 DNA is TGTGCCAGCTCACGAGGGGCAGGGACGTATGGCTACACCTTC. The chain joins TRBV18 to TRBJ1-2; D possibly corresponds to TRBD1 (5 bases). Trimming took off 4 bases at V and 5 bases at J, with 14 bases between the two ends. CDR1 is KGHSH, CDR2 LQKENI, per germline. CDR3 length: 14 residues.

This clone appeared a few times. The chain links TRBV5-4 to TRBJ2-5; D possibly matches TRBD1 or TRBD2 (5 bases each). V dropped 4 bases and J dropped 3 bases, with 13 bases sitting between them. The CDR3 is 14 residues long. The germline V gene has CDR1 SGHNT and CDR2 YYREEE (reference sequence). The CDR3 loop is CASSPGRREETQYF. The CDR3 DNA follows: TGTGCCAGCAGCCCGGGACGGCGGGAAGAGACCCAGTACTTC.

CDR3 sequence (DNA): TGCGCCAGCAGCTTTTCAGGGGCCGGGACTGAAGCTTTCTTT. It yields the protein CASSFSGAGTEAFF. V gene TRBV5-1 combines with J gene TRBJ1-1; tentatively, D is TRBD1 (6 bases). The CDR3 spans 14 residues. V lost 2 bases to trimming and J lost 5 bases, with 13 bases between them. CDR1 is SGHRS and CDR2 is YFSETQ in the germline V gene.

This sequence joins TRBV19 and TRBJ1-1; weak D call: TRBD1 (5 bases). Deletions cut 5 bases from V and 4 bases from J, with 14 bases between. Germline V lookup: CDR1 LNHDA, CDR2 SQIVND (reference sequence). The CDR3 has 14 amino acids. The CDR3 loop is CASSSSPGGTEAFF. CDR3 DNA sequence: TGTGCCAGTAGTTCTTCCCCGGGGGGCACTGAAGCTTTCTTT.

The V gene is TRBV6-1, the J gene TRBJ1-2, with TRBD1 matching over 8 bases. The trim removed 3 bases at V and 5 bases at J, leaving 8 bases unmatched. The CDR3 is 15 residues long. CDR1 is MNHNS and CDR2 is SASEGT in the germline V gene. The CDR3 protein is CASSDPGTGSYGYTF. CDR3 bases: TGTGCCAGCAGTGACCCCGGGACAGGTTCTTATGGCTACACCTTC.

This chain joins TRBV3-1 (or the pseudogene TRBV3-2) and TRBJ1-6; possibly TRBD1 for D (6 bases). There are 15 residues in the CDR3. Germline V gene sequence: CDR1 LGHDT, CDR2 YNNKEL (reference sequence). Deletions cut 5 bases from V and 2 bases from J, with 10 bases between. The CDR3 is CASSEQGPYNSPLHF. The DNA for the CDR3 is TGTGCCAGCAGCGAACAGGGTCCCTATAATTCACCCCTCCACTTT.

This chain uses TRBV5-4 with TRBJ2-2; perhaps D is TRBD1 or TRBD2 (7 bases each). This CDR3 has 16 residues. The germline CDR1 and CDR2 sequences are SGHNT and YYREEE (reference sequence). The V end was cut by 4 bases, the J end by 4 bases, with 17 bases between. This chain's CDR3 is CASSQGGTGTTGELFF. The CDR3 nucleotides read TGTGCCAGCAGCCAGGGGGGGACGGGGACCACCGGGGAGCTGTTTTTT.

The genes are TRBV6-2 or TRBV6-3 and TRBJ1-1; the D gene is possibly TRBD1 (5 bases). Looked up from germline, CDR1 is MNHEY and CDR2 is SVGEGT. The CDR3 length is 14 residues. Deletions cut 0 bases from V and 4 bases from J, with 9 bases between. The CDR3 loop reads CASSYSERGTEAFF. The DNA for the CDR3 is TGTGCCAGCAGTTACTCGGAAAGGGGCACTGAAGCTTTCTTT.

Only a few counts were recorded for this clone. The chain couples TRBV7-2 to TRBJ1-4; 8 bases line up with TRBD1. This CDR3 has 18 residues. From germline, CDR1 is SGHTA and CDR2 FQGNSA. Trimming cost V 5 bases and J 0 bases; bases outside gene matches: 11. In DNA, the CDR3 is TGTGCCAGCAGCGCTCGACAGGGGATGGGTGCAACTAATGAAAAACTGTTTTTT. Translation: CASSARQGMGATNEKLFF.

V gene TRBV9 combines with J gene TRBJ2-3, with 11 bases fitting TRBD2. Germline CDR1 and CDR2: SGDLS and YYNGEE. CDR3 length: 16 amino acids. Germline trimming cut 0 bases from V and 5 bases from J; bases unmatched to any gene: 5. The CDR3 here is CASSVASSGGIDTQYF. DNA of the CDR3: TGTGCCAGCAGCGTAGCATCTAGCGGGGGGATAGATACGCAGTATTTT.